This TCR beta chain was sequenced during a study of cytomegalovirus exposure and HLA in healthy donors. Each donor was nominally healthy when sampled (though unrecorded immune exposures were likely). From germline, CDR1 is KGHSH and CDR2 LQKENI. V was shortened by 5 bases and J by 6 bases, with 10 bases between the two germline ends. This CDR3 spans 13 amino acids. Study results and limitations: Three of the chains that were CMV-associated were confirmed in vitro to be specific for CMV antigens. Later work found most CMV-associated TCR beta chains apparently HLA-restricted. Association with HLA alleles at 0.05 false discovery rate was found for about 17,000 TCR beta sequences in a later analysis.

With regard to this clone: The antigen is not known.

Researchers ran the PCR with 60 Vbeta and 13 Jbeta primers. Some clones are missing from TCRdb's copy, which holds only in-frame ones; the method was immunoSEQ multiplex PCR. The sample totals approximately 130,000 clones. The material sequenced was PBMCs. This chain connects TRBV18 to TRBJ1-4; D gene ambiguous. The sequence derives from a woman aged 60-70 years in good health and CMV-seronegative. The chain's CDR3 is CASSFREDEKLFF. In nucleotides, the CDR3 is TGTGCCAGCTCATTTAGGGAGGATGAAAAACTGTTTTTT.